These T cell receptor beta chains were read from a single sample in a study of beta chain features in type 1 diabetes. Sequenced by immunoSEQ multiplex PCR; TCRdb stores in-frame clones only, minus some. The sample lists under 500,000 clones, about 29% seen once, with 0.05% to 0.07% in the top ten. Specimen: naive CD4+ T cells from blood. Every receptor here comes from a man aged 18 to 30 in good health. CDR3s include the opening cysteine and the closing phenylalanine or tryptophan. The D gene is left open where the match is weak. The size field is filled for only some rows; it gives once, few, many or a size class.

TRBV29-1	.	few	TRBJ2-5	TGCAGCGTTGTCGGACAAGAGACCCAGTACTTC	CSVVGQETQYF
TRBV11-3	.	.	TRBJ2-3	TGTGCCAGCAGCCTAGGACGAATGGGAGATACGCAGTATTTT	CASSLGRMGDTQYF
TRBV10-3	.	few	TRBJ1-2	TGTGCCATCAGTGAGTCCCCTGGGGAAAATGGCTACACCTTC	CAISESPGENGYTF
TRBV25-1	TRBD2	.	TRBJ2-1	TGTGCCAGCAGGGCTAGCGGGACTAGAGGCAATGAGCAGTTCTTC	CASRASGTRGNEQFF
TRBV29-1	.	.	TRBJ2-5	TGCAGCGCCACCGCAGGGGCCGAGACCCAGTACTTC	CSATAGAETQYF
TRBV27	.	few	TRBJ1-4	TGTGCCAGCAAGGGGACTGAAAAACTGTTTTTT	CASKGTEKLFF
TRBV7-6	.	.	TRBJ2-5	TGTGCCAGCAGCTTAGGGCAGAAAGAGACCCAGTACTTC	CASSLGQKETQYF
TRBV19	.	.	TRBJ2-1	TGTGCCAGTAGTATCCGGCGGGGACCATACAATGAGCAGTTCTTC	CASSIRRGPYNEQFF
TRBV18	.	once	TRBJ2-2	TGTGCCAGCTCACCAGGAATAGCCAACACCGGGGAGCTGTTTTTT	CASSPGIANTGELFF
TRBV30	TRBD2	.	TRBJ2-7	TGTGCCTGGAGCCCGTGGAGCGGGAGTTCTAACGAGCAGTACTTC	CAWSPWSGSSNEQYF
TRBV30	TRBD2	once	TRBJ2-5	TGTGCCTGGAAAATGCTAGCGGTCCAAGAGACCCAGTACTTC	CAWKMLAVQETQYF
TRBV29-1	.	few	TRBJ1-2	TGCAGCGTTAATAGAGTGACCTCAAACTATGGCTACACCTTC	CSVNRVTSNYGYTF
TRBV28	.	.	TRBJ2-2	TGTGCCAGCAGCTTAAGGCAGTTGCACGGGGAGCTGTTTTTT	CASSLRQLHGELFF
TRBV29-1	TRBD1	.	TRBJ1-5	TGCAGCGTTGGCAGGGGGCGAGATCAGCCCCAGCATTTT	CSVGRGRDQPQHF
TRBV7-9	.	.	TRBJ2-7	TGTGCCAGCAGCTTAGAGGCGGGAAAATCCTACGAGCAGTACTTC	CASSLEAGKSYEQYF
TRBV29-1	.	.	TRBJ2-1	TGCAGCGTTGTTTCCGCCGGGTACAATGAGCAGTTCTTC	CSVVSAGYNEQFF
TRBV23-1	TRBD2	few	TRBJ2-1	TGCGCCAGCAGTCAATCGTGGGGACAGGGAACTAGCGGGAGTGGGTACAATGAGCAGTTCTTC	CASSQSWGQGTSGSGYNEQFF
TRBV9	.	.	TRBJ2-1	TGTGCCAGCAGCGTAAGAGGTAGCAGTAATGAGCAGTTCTTC	CASSVRGSSNEQFF
TRBV5-4	TRBD1	.	TRBJ2-1	TGTGCCAGCAGCTTCGACAGGGGGGCCTACAATGAGCAGTTCTTC	CASSFDRGAYNEQFF
TRBV2	.	.	TRBJ2-2	TGTGCCAGCAGTGAAGACAGGGCCAGCACCGGGGAGCTGTTTTTT	CASSEDRASTGELFF
TRBV28	.	.	TRBJ2-7	TGTGCCAGCAGTCTCCCAGGAACCTACGAGCAGTACTTC	CASSLPGTYEQYF
TRBV4-1	TRBD2	.	TRBJ2-1	TGCGCCAGCAGCCGGACTAGCGGGCAATACAATGAGCAGTTCTTC	CASSRTSGQYNEQFF
TRBV4-2	.	.	TRBJ1-4	TGTGCCAGCAGCCCGGAGGCCCAATCGGGGAAACTGTTTTTT	CASSPEAQSGKLFF
TRBV18	.	.	TRBJ2-5	TGTGCCAGCTCACCGGCCAACCAAGAGACCCAGTACTTC	CASSPANQETQYF
TRBV25-1	.	.	TRBJ2-5	TGTGCCAGCAGTGGGCAGGGAAACAAACCGGGGGAGACCCAGTACTTC	CASSGQGNKPGETQYF
TRBV7-2	.	.	TRBJ2-1	TGTGCCAGCAGCTGGGCGCGACTAACGTACAATGAGCAGTTCTTC	CASSWARLTYNEQFF
TRBV7-9	TRBD2	few	TRBJ2-1	TGTGCCAGCAGCCAGCGACTAGCGGGTCCTTACAATGAGCAGTTCTTC	CASSQRLAGPYNEQFF
TRBV9	TRBD1	many	TRBJ2-7	TGTGCCAGCAGCCCCCGGGGACAGGGGAGTTACGAGCAGTACTTC	CASSPRGQGSYEQYF
TRBV27	.	.	TRBJ2-7	TGTGCCAGCAGTTCAGTAGGATCCTCCTACGAGCAGTACTTC	CASSSVGSSYEQYF
TRBV7-6	.	.	TRBJ2-3	TGTGCCAGCAGCTTGTTCGATGTGTTATCCAATACGCAGTATTTT	CASSLFDVLSNTQYF
TRBV7-2	.	few	TRBJ2-7	TGTGCCAGCAGACGGTCCCGGGAGCAGTACTTC	CASRRSREQYF
TRBV5-1	TRBD2	few	TRBJ2-1	TGCGCCAGCAGCTTGCCGGGAGGGCCGGGGAATGAGCAGTTCTTC	CASSLPGGPGNEQFF
TRBV4-1	TRBD2	.	TRBJ2-3	TGCGCCAGCAGCCTACTAAGCGGGAGGGGAACAGATACGCAGTATTTT	CASSLLSGRGTDTQYF
TRBV5-6	TRBD2	.	TRBJ2-7	TGTGCCAGCAGCTTGGGACTAGCGGTTTACGAGCAGTACTTC	CASSLGLAVYEQYF
TRBV5-1	.	.	TRBJ2-7	TGCGCCAGCAGCTTGCCATCCTCCTACGAGCAGTACTTC	CASSLPSSYEQYF
TRBV11-2	.	few	TRBJ2-3	TGTGCCAGCAGCTTAAACCTTGGCGGCACAGATACGCAGTATTTT	CASSLNLGGTDTQYF
TRBV30	TRBD1	few	TRBJ2-4	TGTGCCTGGAGTAGGGACAGGAGCAAACTAGCCAAAAACATTCAGTACTTC	CAWSRDRSKLAKNIQYF
TRBV5-1	.	.	TRBJ2-5	TGCGCCAGCAGCCCCGGGCCCGGGGAGACCCAGTACTTC	CASSPGPGETQYF
TRBV29-1	.	.	TRBJ1-5	TGCAGCGCCCAAGGGCAGGCCGGTCAGCCCCAGCATTTT	CSAQGQAGQPQHF
TRBV7-7	TRBD2	few	TRBJ2-7	TGTGCCAGCACCCCGGGAGGGGTGCAGTACTTC	CASTPGGVQYF
TRBV11-2	.	.	TRBJ2-5	TGTGCCAGCAGCTTAGGGGCGGGCCAAGAGACCCAGTACTTC	CASSLGAGQETQYF
TRBV29-1	TRBD1	few	TRBJ1-5	TGCAGCGTTGTTGAGGGGGCCGGTCAGCCCCAGCATTTT	CSVVEGAGQPQHF
TRBV7-2	.	few	TRBJ2-5	TGTGCCAGCAGCTTAGAGACCCAGTACTTC	CASSLETQYF
TRBV6-5	TRBD1	.	TRBJ2-7	TGTGCCAGCAGCAGGGGGCCCTCCTACGAGCAGTACTTC	CASSRGPSYEQYF
TRBV29-1	.	.	TRBJ2-1	TGCAGCGCTGTACGGGACTCCCCGGCGGATGAGCAGTTCTTC	CSAVRDSPADEQFF
TRBV9	TRBD2	.	TRBJ2-1	TGTGCCAGCAGCACGGGACTAGCGGGAGGGCCTGGGTCCTACAATGAGCAGTTCTTC	CASSTGLAGGPGSYNEQFF
TRBV5-1	TRBD2	.	TRBJ2-3	TGCGCCAGCAGCTTACCGGGAGGGGATACGCAGTATTTT	CASSLPGGDTQYF
TRBV29-1	.	few	TRBJ2-7	TGCAGCGTTGGCAGGAGCTCCTACGAGCAGTACTTC	CSVGRSSYEQYF